This T cell receptor (beta chain) was sequenced for a study of early T cells in non-severe SARS-CoV-2 infection. Study-level background: From unsorted whole blood, bulk RNA was sequenced, and the chains remained unpaired.

In this sample, this clonotype turned up a few times. The antigen remains undetermined. Individual cDNA molecules were tagged with unique molecular identifiers, the study reported. TCRdb called the 5' RACE reads again in MiXCR, with one record for every CDR3 protein. The sample has some 96,000 distinct CDR3 sequences; approximately 13% are singletons. Trimming cost V 5 bases and J 4 bases, with 18 bases left between them. Germline loops: CDR1 SGHVS, CDR2 FNYEAQ. This CDR3 has 17 residues. Overall study results and limits: VDJdb matches were skewed toward anti-spike CD8 T cell responses.

The chain links TRBV7-6 to TRBJ2-6; D perhaps matches TRBD2 (6 bases). Sequenced input: whole blood. This TCR was recovered from an adult who was a healthcare worker with PCR-confirmed SARS-CoV-2 infection or an uninfected control (not recorded which). CDR3 residues: CASSLYIRGSGANVLTF. In nucleotides, the CDR3 is TGTGCCAGCAGCCTCTACATCCGGGGGTCAGGGGCCAACGTCCTGACTTTC.